The rows below give T cell receptor beta chains drawn from one sample of a study of cytomegalovirus exposure and HLA in healthy donors. Only in-frame clones appear in the TCRdb table, and some are missing; sequencing was by immunoSEQ multiplex PCR. Recorded for this sample: 200,000 or so clones. The sequencing input was PBMCs. These receptors were taken from a girl aged 2-10 years in good health and CMV-seropositive. CDR3s include the opening cysteine and the closing phenylalanine or tryptophan. D genes are given only for firm matches.

D gene: -
V gene: TRBV18
J gene: TRBJ1-1
CDR3 DNA: TGTGCCAGCTCACCAATGCAGGGTCGACTGCCAACTGAAGCTTTCTTT
CDR3 protein: CASSPMQGRLPTEAFF

D gene: TRBD1
V gene: TRBV30
J gene: TRBJ1-1
CDR3 DNA: TGTGCCTGGACCCGGACAGGGTACATGAACACTGAAGCTTTCTTT
CDR3 protein: CAWTRTGYMNTEAFF

D gene: TRBD1
V gene: TRBV5-1
J gene: TRBJ2-7
CDR3 DNA: TGCGCCAGCAGCCTTGGACAGGAATCAGTCTTC
CDR3 protein: CASSLGQESVF

D gene: TRBD1
V gene: TRBV18
J gene: TRBJ2-1
CDR3 DNA: TGTGCCAGCTCACCATATGAGGGACAGGGGTCCCTCAATGAGCAGTTCTTC
CDR3 protein: CASSPYEGQGSLNEQFF

D gene: -
V gene: TRBV10-3
J gene: TRBJ1-1
CDR3 DNA: TGTGCCACCTCAACACTACTAGGGGGAGCTTTCTTT
CDR3 protein: CATSTLLGGAFF

D gene: -
V gene: TRBV5-4
J gene: TRBJ1-2
CDR3 DNA: TGTGCCAGCAGCTTCATGGGGGCGAACTATGGCTACACCTTC
CDR3 protein: CASSFMGANYGYTF

D gene: -
V gene: TRBV10-3
J gene: TRBJ1-1
CDR3 DNA: TGTGCCATCAGTGAGGGGCGTGAAGCTTTCTTT
CDR3 protein: CAISEGREAFF

D gene: TRBD1
V gene: TRBV6-5
J gene: TRBJ1-3
CDR3 DNA: TGTGCCAGCAGTTTCCAGGGGGCCAGTGGAAACACCATATATTTT
CDR3 protein: CASSFQGASGNTIYF

D gene: -
V gene: TRBV18
J gene: TRBJ2-7
CDR3 DNA: TGTGCCAGCTCACCACAGTCTAATATAGGGGGGGGCTACGAGCAGTACTTC
CDR3 protein: CASSPQSNIGGGYEQYF

D gene: -
V gene: TRBV9
J gene: TRBJ2-3
CDR3 DNA: TGTGCCAGCAGCGCCCGACAGAGCACAGATACGCAGTATTTT
CDR3 protein: CASSARQSTDTQYF

D gene: -
V gene: TRBV14
J gene: TRBJ1-1
CDR3 DNA: TGTGCCAGCAGCCTTTTCGGCACTGAAGCTTTCTTT
CDR3 protein: CASSLFGTEAFF

D gene: TRBD1
V gene: TRBV28
J gene: TRBJ2-1
CDR3 DNA: TGTGCCAGCAGCGTCTCGGGACAGATACAGTTCTTC
CDR3 protein: CASSVSGQIQFF

D gene: TRBD1
V gene: TRBV7-9
J gene: TRBJ1-1
CDR3 DNA: TGTGCCAGCAGCACCCCGACAGGGATCGCCACTGAAGCTTTCTTT
CDR3 protein: CASSTPTGIATEAFF

D gene: TRBD1
V gene: TRBV29-1
J gene: TRBJ2-7
CDR3 DNA: TGCAGCGTCAGACAGGGGGACTACGAGCAGTACTTC
CDR3 protein: CSVRQGDYEQYF

D gene: -
V gene: TRBV4-1
J gene: TRBJ1-5
CDR3 DNA: TGCGCCAGCAGCCCTTCCGAGCGAGAGCAGCCCCAGCATTTT
CDR3 protein: CASSPSEREQPQHF

D gene: TRBD1
V gene: TRBV15
J gene: TRBJ2-7
CDR3 DNA: TGTGCCACCAGCGTAGGGACAGGGGTCTACGAGCAGTACTTC
CDR3 protein: CATSVGTGVYEQYF

D gene: -
V gene: TRBV20-1
J gene: TRBJ2-7
CDR3 DNA: TGCAGTGCTAGGCTCGGGGACGAGCAGTACTTC
CDR3 protein: CSARLGDEQYF

D gene: TRBD2
V gene: TRBV7-9
J gene: TRBJ2-7
CDR3 DNA: TGTGCCAGCAGCTTAAGTGGACTAGCGGGATTCGAGCAGTACTTC
CDR3 protein: CASSLSGLAGFEQYF

D gene: -
V gene: TRBV28
J gene: TRBJ2-3
CDR3 DNA: TGTGCCAGCAGTTTATCACAGGCACTTAGCACAGATACGCAGTATTTT
CDR3 protein: CASSLSQALSTDTQYF

D gene: TRBD1
V gene: TRBV30
J gene: TRBJ2-5
CDR3 DNA: TGTGCCTGGAGTGTTGTGATAGTCCAGGGGGCGAGAGAGACCCAGTACTTC
CDR3 protein: CAWSVVIVQGARETQYF

D gene: -
V gene: TRBV14
J gene: TRBJ1-1
CDR3 DNA: TGTGCCAGCAGCCGCTGGGGCGGGGGAGTTGTTGAAGCTTTCTTT
CDR3 protein: CASSRWGGGVVEAFF

D gene: TRBD1
V gene: TRBV2
J gene: TRBJ2-5
CDR3 DNA: TGTGCCAGCAGGTCCACAGGGGGCGAGACCCAGTACTTC
CDR3 protein: CASRSTGGETQYF

D gene: -
V gene: TRBV19
J gene: TRBJ2-1
CDR3 DNA: TGTGCCAGTAGTATGCCTATGAGGGTAGATGAGCAGTTCTTC
CDR3 protein: CASSMPMRVDEQFF

D gene: TRBD1
V gene: TRBV5-8
J gene: TRBJ2-7
CDR3 DNA: TGTGCCAGCAGCGAGGGACAGATAGGATTATCCGAGCAGTACTTC
CDR3 protein: CASSEGQIGLSEQYF

D gene: TRBD2
V gene: TRBV2
J gene: TRBJ2-5
CDR3 DNA: TGTGCCAGCAGTGAAGTCCGGACTAGCAGAGAGACCCAGTACTTC
CDR3 protein: CASSEVRTSRETQYF

D gene: -
V gene: TRBV7-2
J gene: TRBJ2-3
CDR3 DNA: TGTGCCAGCAGCTTAGCGCCTACTAGCACAGATACGCAGTATTTT
CDR3 protein: CASSLAPTSTDTQYF

D gene: -
V gene: TRBV27
J gene: TRBJ2-7
CDR3 DNA: TGTGCCAGCAGTTTAGCGGGCCCGGGTGTCGACGAGCAGTACTTC
CDR3 protein: CASSLAGPGVDEQYF

D gene: TRBD2
V gene: TRBV28
J gene: TRBJ2-1
CDR3 DNA: TGTGCCAGCAGTTTAGGGACTAGCGGTTCTTGGCGTTCCAATGAGCAGTTCTTC
CDR3 protein: CASSLGTSGSWRSNEQFF

D gene: -
V gene: TRBV28
J gene: TRBJ1-1
CDR3 DNA: TGTGCCAGCAGTTTTGACAGTCCGTGGTCTGAAGCTTTCTTT
CDR3 protein: CASSFDSPWSEAFF

D gene: -
V gene: TRBV6-1
J gene: TRBJ1-3
CDR3 DNA: TGTGCCAGCAGTGGGACAGACAGACCTGGAAACACCATATATTTT
CDR3 protein: CASSGTDRPGNTIYF

D gene: -
V gene: TRBV30
J gene: TRBJ1-4
CDR3 DNA: TGTGCCTGGAGATCAGACAGTGAAAAACTGTTTTTT
CDR3 protein: CAWRSDSEKLFF

D gene: TRBD2
V gene: TRBV28
J gene: TRBJ2-1
CDR3 DNA: TGTGCCAGCAGTTTATCAGAGCGGGAGACCTACAATGAGCAGTTCTTC
CDR3 protein: CASSLSERETYNEQFF

D gene: -
V gene: TRBV28
J gene: TRBJ2-7
CDR3 DNA: TGTGCCAGCAGTTTTTCGATCTTCGGCGAGCAGTACTTC
CDR3 protein: CASSFSIFGEQYF

D gene: -
V gene: TRBV19
J gene: TRBJ1-5
CDR3 DNA: TGTGCCAGTAGGGGGATGACAGAGTACAATCAGCCCCAGCATTTT
CDR3 protein: CASRGMTEYNQPQHF

D gene: -
V gene: TRBV18
J gene: TRBJ1-5
CDR3 DNA: TGTGCCAGCTCACAAGGGGGGGAAGAGCCCCAGCATTTT
CDR3 protein: CASSQGGEEPQHF

D gene: -
V gene: TRBV6-5
J gene: TRBJ1-5
CDR3 DNA: TGTGCCAGCAGAAGACAGTTCCGTAGCAATCAGCCCCAGCATTTT
CDR3 protein: CASRRQFRSNQPQHF

D gene: -
V gene: TRBV9
J gene: TRBJ2-7
CDR3 DNA: TGTGCCAGCAGCGTAGGATGGGACTCGACTTACGAGCAGTACTTC
CDR3 protein: CASSVGWDSTYEQYF

D gene: TRBD2
V gene: TRBV10-3
J gene: TRBJ2-7
CDR3 DNA: TGTGCCATCAGTGAAGTAGCGGGAGGATCCTACGAGCAGTACTTC
CDR3 protein: CAISEVAGGSYEQYF

D gene: -
V gene: TRBV5-1
J gene: TRBJ2-3
CDR3 DNA: TGCGCCAGCAGCTTGGCATATCAATTCGGGAAGCTCACAGATACGCAGTATTTT
CDR3 protein: CASSLAYQFGKLTDTQYF

D gene: TRBD1
V gene: TRBV28
J gene: TRBJ1-3
CDR3 DNA: TGTGCCAGCAGTACACAGGGGAACACCATATATTTT
CDR3 protein: CASSTQGNTIYF

D gene: -
V gene: TRBV18
J gene: TRBJ1-2
CDR3 DNA: TGTGCCAGCTCACCTCGGGAGTTGAGCTATGGCTACACCTTC
CDR3 protein: CASSPRELSYGYTF

D gene: -
V gene: TRBV6-5
J gene: TRBJ2-7
CDR3 DNA: TGTGCCAGCAGTTACTCGGACACTGTGGGATACGAGCAGTACTTC
CDR3 protein: CASSYSDTVGYEQYF

D gene: -
V gene: TRBV5-5
J gene: TRBJ1-1
CDR3 DNA: TGTGCCAGCAGCGGGCCGGCTCTGAACACTGAAGCTTTCTTT
CDR3 protein: CASSGPALNTEAFF

D gene: -
V gene: TRBV5-4
J gene: TRBJ2-3
CDR3 DNA: TGTGCCAGCAGCTTGCAAGATACGCAGTATTTT
CDR3 protein: CASSLQDTQYF

D gene: -
V gene: TRBV29-1
J gene: TRBJ1-2
CDR3 DNA: TGCAGCGTTACGCCCACAGGGTTTGGGGGCTACACCTTC
CDR3 protein: CSVTPTGFGGYTF

D gene: -
V gene: TRBV15
J gene: TRBJ2-1
CDR3 DNA: TGTGCCACCAGCAGAGAGGTCGCTAGCTACAATGAGCAGTTCTTC
CDR3 protein: CATSREVASYNEQFF

D gene: -
V gene: TRBV28
J gene: TRBJ1-1
CDR3 DNA: TGTGCCAGCAGCCCCACAGCGAACACTGAAGCTTTCTTT
CDR3 protein: CASSPTANTEAFF

D gene: -
V gene: TRBV28
J gene: TRBJ1-3
CDR3 DNA: TGTGCCAGCAGCTCCGGCCCCGGATTTGGGGGGAACTCTGGAAACACCATATATTTT
CDR3 protein: CASSSGPGFGGNSGNTIYF

D gene: -
V gene: TRBV19
J gene: TRBJ1-6
CDR3 DNA: TGTGCCAGTAGTACGGGTGGTTCACCCCTCCACTTT
CDR3 protein: CASSTGGSPLHF

D gene: -
V gene: TRBV7-2
J gene: TRBJ2-7
CDR3 DNA: TGTGCCAGCAGCCGCACCCCAGGGACTGCAGCCTACGAGCAGTACTTC
CDR3 protein: CASSRTPGTAAYEQYF

D gene: -
V gene: TRBV7-2
J gene: TRBJ2-1
CDR3 DNA: TGTGCCAGCAGCACCAGAGGGCCGGGCGGACAGATCAATGAGCAGTTCTTC
CDR3 protein: CASSTRGPGGQINEQFF

D gene: TRBD2
V gene: TRBV28
J gene: TRBJ2-5
CDR3 DNA: TGTGCCAGCAGCACCGGGACTAGCGGGAGGGGCTGGAGGTCCCAGTACTTC
CDR3 protein: CASSTGTSGRGWRSQYF

D gene: -
V gene: TRBV5-6
J gene: TRBJ2-1
CDR3 DNA: TGTGCCAGCAGCTCCCAGACAGGAAGGCAGTTCTTC
CDR3 protein: CASSSQTGRQFF

D gene: -
V gene: TRBV28
J gene: TRBJ2-1
CDR3 DNA: TGTGCCAGCAGTCCGTACAATGAGCAGTTCTTC
CDR3 protein: CASSPYNEQFF